This TCR beta chain was sequenced in a study of metastatic and nonmetastatic thyroid tumors. The CDR3 contains 13 residues. Germline V lookup: CDR1 SGHRS, CDR2 YFSETQ. The germline V and J ends were trimmed by 4 bases and 6 bases, with 11 bases remaining between them. No treatment of any kind had been given to any patient before thyroid surgery. In the authors' workflow: A classifier of distant metastasis in papillary thyroid cancer was built from CDR3 differences (across clinicopathological groups). Using MiXCR, TCRdb reanalyzed the PCR reads. The V and J calls were determined by TCRdb, not by the authors. Of around 13,000 clones in the sample, about 25% were seen once. This clone was counted many times. Its antigen is undetermined. Study results and limitations: Malignant thyroid tumors reportedly exceeded benign nodules significantly in TCR beta diversity, with the difference appearing in blood and tumor.

The receptor was isolated from a female donor with papillary thyroid cancer or a benign thyroid nodule (not recorded which). Some clones in this sample may be carry-over from other donors' samples. The rearrangement links TRBV5-1 to TRBJ2-1, with D tentatively TRBD2 (6 bases). The specimen was blood. The CDR3, as DNA: TGCGCCAGCAGCCAAGGGACTTCCAATGAGCAGTTCTTC. Translating it yields CASSQGTSNEQFF.